Below are 24 T cell receptor beta chains sequenced from a single sample in a study of CD8 T cells in ankylosing spondylitis. A single record per CDR3 protein comes from TCRdb applying MiXCR to the 5' RACE reads. The table records 230,000 or so distinct CDR3 sequences, more than 20% of them present only once. Sequenced: blood, either unsorted or a sorted T cell fraction (not recorded which). The receptors were gathered from a male donor with ankylosing spondylitis or in good health (not recorded which).

This clonotype has ten or more counts. The V call is TRBV5-1, the J call TRBJ2-1; D remains unclear. V dropped 0 bases and J dropped 3 bases, with 7 bases sitting between them. There are 14 residues in the CDR3. Germline V lookup: CDR1 SGHRS, CDR2 YFSETQ. The CDR3 DNA reads as TGCGCCAGCAGCTTGGCCGAAAACTACAATGAGCAGTTCTTC. This translates into CASSLAENYNEQFF.

Only a few counts were recorded for this clonotype. The V call is TRBV3-1, the J call TRBJ2-5; D not resolved. V shed 8 bases and J shed 7 bases, with 23 bases lying between them. Germline assignment: CDR1 LGHDT and CDR2 YNNKEL (reference sequence). The CDR3 has 15 amino acids. The chain's CDR3 is CASCPLVSSEGTQYF. The CDR3, as DNA: TGTGCCAGCTGCCCCCTCGTATCCTCCGAAGGGACCCAGTACTTC.

This clonotype was picked up many times. This sequence joins TRBV29-1 and TRBJ2-7; 8 nucleotides align to TRBD1. V lost 6 bases to trimming and J lost 2 bases; unmatched junction nucleotides: 3. Germline V gene data show CDR1 as SQVTM and CDR2 as ANQGSEA. The CDR3 consists of 12 residues. CDR3: CSVTGATYEQYF. As DNA, the CDR3 is TGCAGCGTGACAGGGGCCACCTACGAGCAGTACTTC.

There are many counts of this clonotype. The chain has TRBV12-3 or TRBV12-4 and TRBJ2-6, with D possibly TRBD2 on 5 matching bases. The CDR3 has 15 amino acids. V was trimmed by 7 bases and J by 2 bases, leaving 12 bases between them. CDR3 protein: CASKSSGAGANVLTF. The CDR3 DNA is TGTGCCAGCAAGTCTTCCGGGGCTGGGGCCAACGTCCTGACTTTC.

The sample holds many counts of this clonotype. This sequence joins TRBV12-3 or TRBV12-4 and TRBJ2-1; 11 bases map to TRBD2. J lost 6 bases, V lost 2 bases, and 3 bases had no gene match. The length of the CDR3 is 15 residues. CDR3 coding DNA: TGTGCCAGCAGTTTATCTAGCGGGGGGAGCAATGAGCAGTTCTTC. This translates into CASSLSSGGSNEQFF.

The CDR3 DNA sequence: TGTGCCAGCTCACTGATGAGGGGAGAGCAGTACTTC. This codes for CASSLMRGEQYF. This chain links TRBV18 with TRBJ2-7; the D gene could be TRBD1 or TRBD2 (5 bases each). Germline V gene sequence: CDR1 KGHSH, CDR2 LQKENI. V lost 4 bases, J lost 7 bases, and 11 bases lay in between. The CDR3 covers 12 residues.

This clonotype was seen many times. The chain carries TRBV10-3 and TRBJ2-3, with 10 positions matching TRBD2. Germline lookup yields CDR1 ENHRY and CDR2 SYGVKD. V shed 0 bases, J shed 5 bases, and the junction held 2 bases outside the gene matches. The CDR3 spans 15 residues. DNA of the CDR3: TGTGCCATCAGTGAGTCGAAGCGGGGGGGAGATACGCAGTATTTT. Translation: CAISESKRGGDTQYF.

The chain links TRBV15 to TRBJ2-1; 10 bases fit TRBD2. Germline-derived CDR1 and CDR2 are LNHNV and YYDKDF (reference sequence). With V trimmed by 0 bases and J by 9 bases, 5 bases remained unmatched. The CDR3 consists of 15 residues. CDR3 DNA: TGTGCCACCAGCAGAGATAGCGGGGGGTTTAGTGAGCAGTTCTTC. This sequence encodes CATSRDSGGFSEQFF.

This clonotype has a single count. The genes are TRBV5-5 and TRBJ2-5; 7 bases are a match to TRBD1. The germline V gene encodes CDR1 SGHKS and CDR2 YYEKEE (reference sequence). The CDR3 is 13 amino acids. V lost 3 bases to trimming and J lost 5 bases; unmatched junction nucleotides: 4. In nucleotides, the CDR3 is TGTGCCAGCAGCTCGACAGGGCGGGAGACCCAGTACTTC. This encodes CASSSTGRETQYF.

The chain uses TRBV7-2 and TRBJ2-1; TRBD1 matches 8 bases. Germline CDR1 SGHTA, CDR2 FQGNSA. V dropped 3 bases and J dropped 10; count of bases not matched to a gene: 5. This CDR3 has 13 residues. CDR3 loop: CASSLDRAGEQFF. Here the CDR3 DNA reads TGTGCCAGCAGCTTGGACAGGGCAGGCGAGCAGTTCTTC.

This clonotype was detected many times. The rearrangement joins TRBV12-3 or TRBV12-4 to TRBJ2-5; D is tentatively TRBD1 or TRBD2 (5 bases each). The CDR3 sequence is 14 residues long. Trimming left V 3 bases short and J 1 base short, with 9 bases between. DNA for the CDR3: TGTGCCAGCAGTTTTATGGGGGTCCAAGAGACCCAGTACTTC. Its translation: CASSFMGVQETQYF.

In DNA, the CDR3 is TGCAGTGCTAGAGTATCCTGGGGAGAGACCCAGTACTTC. This codes for CSARVSWGETQYF. The V call is TRBV20-1, the J call TRBJ2-5, with D uncertain. Germline-derived CDR1 and CDR2 are DFQATT and SNEGSKA (reference sequence). V was shortened by 1 base and J by 4 bases, with 10 bases between the two germline ends. This CDR3 is 13 amino acids long.

The gene calls are TRBV29-1 and TRBJ2-7; tentative D call: TRBD2 (5 bases). Germline V gene lookup returns CDR1 SQVTM and CDR2 ANQGSEA. V was trimmed by 4 bases and J by 4 bases, leaving 11 bases between them. The CDR3 totals 12 residues. CDR3 loop: CSVGGLAYEQYF. The CDR3 DNA reads as TGCAGCGTTGGTGGTTTAGCGTACGAGCAGTACTTC.

This clonotype occurred many times. This sequence joins TRBV29-1 and TRBJ2-1; D remains ambiguous. The CDR3 is made up of 13 amino acids. The V gene's germline CDR1 is SQVTM and CDR2 ANQGSEA. The germline V and J ends were trimmed by 3 bases and 0 bases, with 6 bases remaining between them. Here the CDR3 reads CSVDTRSYNEQFF. CDR3 bases: TGCAGCGTTGACACTCGCTCCTACAATGAGCAGTTCTTC.

The chain joins TRBV29-1 to TRBJ1-2; TRBD1 matches at 7 bases. CDR1 and CDR2 (germline): SQVTM, ANQGSEA. Germline trimming cut 7 bases from V and 4 bases from J; bases unmatched to any gene: 12. The CDR3 has 14 residues. DNA of the CDR3: TGCAGCGCTACGGTCCCGGACAGGATCTATGGCTACACCTTC. The encoded protein is CSATVPDRIYGYTF.

V and J are TRBV3-1 and TRBJ2-5, with D perhaps TRBD2 (6 bases). With 1 base removed from V and 5 bases from J, the gap between germline ends came to 8 bases. CDR3 length equals 13 residues. Per the germline V gene, CDR1 is LGHDT and CDR2 is YNNKEL (reference sequence). CDR3 loop: CASSQASEETQYF. In nucleotides, the CDR3 is TGTGCCAGCAGCCAAGCTAGCGAGGAGACCCAGTACTTC.

This clonotype was counted ten times or more. V gene TRBV4-2 combines with J gene TRBJ2-7; D gene unclear. Trimming pared 1 base from V and 2 bases from J, leaving 0 bases between. The germline V gene encodes CDR1 LGHNA and CDR2 YNFKEQ. The length of the CDR3 is 11 residues. DNA for the CDR3: TGTGCCAGCAGCCAAGCCTACGAGCAGTACTTC. It codes for CASSQAYEQYF.

The chain is built from TRBV25-1 and TRBJ2-7; TRBD1 agrees at 9 bases. The CDR3 runs 14 residues. The germline V gene encodes CDR1 MGHDK and CDR2 SYGVNS. V lost 4 bases, J lost 2 bases, and 3 bases stayed unmatched. In DNA, the CDR3 is TGTGCCAGCAGTGGCCGGGACAGGGCCTACGAGCAGTACTTC. It encodes CASSGRDRAYEQYF.

This clonotype has only a few counts. The V gene is TRBV29-1, the J gene TRBJ1-2; TRBD1 agrees at 7 bases. V was pared by 6 bases and J by 7 bases, with 8 bases of the junction left unmatched. The length of the CDR3 is 12 residues. Germline V gene sequence: CDR1 SQVTM, CDR2 ANQGSEA. CDR3 protein: CSVDETGIGYTF. The CDR3 nucleotides are TGCAGCGTCGACGAGACAGGGATTGGCTACACCTTC.

The rearrangement joins TRBV20-1 to TRBJ2-5, with 7 bases that match TRBD1. The CDR3 has 13 amino acids. V trimming: 8 bases; J trimming: 1 base; junction bases outside the gene matches: 7. Germline lookup yields CDR1 DFQATT and CDR2 SNEGSKA (reference sequence). CDR3 sequence (DNA): TGCAGTCCAACAGGGGTTGGCCAAGAGACCCAGTACTTC. It yields the protein CSPTGVGQETQYF.

This clonotype appeared many times. The CDR3 reads CASSLGGGFTDTQYF. The CDR3 region has the DNA TGTGCCAGCAGCTTAGGGGGCGGCTTCACAGATACGCAGTATTTT. This chain links TRBV7-2 with TRBJ2-3; possible D gene TRBD1, 5 bases. The CDR3 length is 15 residues. The germline CDR1 and CDR2 sequences are SGHTA and FQGNSA. With 1 base removed from V and 2 bases from J, the gap between germline ends came to 10 bases. The whole variable domain, remainder taken from reference TRBV7-2 and TRBJ2-3, is GAGVSQSPSNKVTEKGKDVELRCDPISGHTALYWYRQSLGQGLEFLIYFQGNSAPDKSGLPSDRFSAERTGGSVSTLTIQRTQQEDSAVYLCASSLGGGFTDTQYFGPGTRLTVL.

In this sample, this clonotype turned up many times. V and J are TRBV20-1 and TRBJ2-1, with TRBD2 as a possible D gene (6 bases). CDR3 size: 10 residues. Looked up from germline, CDR1 is DFQATT and CDR2 is SNEGSKA (reference sequence). V lost 5 bases, J lost 14 bases, and 13 bases lay in between. In DNA form, the CDR3 reads TGCAGTGCTCTCGCCGGGAGCAAGTTCTTC. Amino acid sequence: CSALAGSKFF.

This clonotype was counted between two and nine times. The rearrangement links TRBV20-1 to TRBJ2-2; a weak D match, TRBD1 (6 bases). The CDR3 loop spans 17 amino acids. The germline gives CDR1 DFQATT, CDR2 SNEGSKA (reference sequence). With 0 bases removed from V and 1 base from J, the gap between germline ends came to 15 bases. The CDR3 DNA reads as TGCAGTGCTAGAGATACCGCTCCGGGACAGAACACCGGGGAGCTGTTTTTT. Amino acid sequence: CSARDTAPGQNTGELFF.

To note about this clonotype: A junction boundary mismatches the germline segment, possibly from a read error. The chain has TRBV20-1 and TRBJ2-3; 9 bases align to TRBD2. The CDR3 runs to 14 residues. The germline V gene encodes CDR1 DFQATT and CDR2 SNEGSKA (reference sequence). The CDR3: CSTSGSGSTDTQYF. In DNA form, the CDR3 reads TGCAGTACTAGCGGGTCGGGTTCCACAGATACGCAGTATTTT.